A single sample gave rise to the 4 T cell receptor beta chains below, sequenced in a study of blood T cell repertoires in COVID-19. Some clones are missing from TCRdb's copy, which holds only in-frame ones; the method was immunoSEQ multiplex PCR. The sample contains approximately 170,000 clones, 80% to 90% of which appear only once. The sequenced sample was peripheral blood. The receptors were sampled from a woman aged 60-75 years with COVID-19, enrolled during active disease.

The CDR3 DNA sequence: TGTGCCTGGAGTCGGGACAGTAGCAATCAGCCCCAGCATTTT. This codes for CAWSRDSSNQPQHF. The J gene is TRBJ1-5, the V gene TRBV30; 7 positions match TRBD1. V was clipped by 2 bases and J by 0 bases; unmatched bases: 1. Germline CDR1 GTSNPN, CDR2 SVGIG (reference sequence). The CDR3 is 14 residues long.

This rearrangement joins TRBV6-2 or TRBV6-3 to TRBJ2-7; 9 bases agree with TRBD1. V was pared by 4 bases and J by 2 bases, with 6 bases of the junction left unmatched. CDR1 and CDR2 (germline): MNHEY, SVGEGT. CDR3 size: 15 residues. CDR3 sequence (DNA): TGTGCCAGCAGTTTCTCCGGGACAGGGACCTACGAGCAGTACTTC. Amino acids: CASSFSGTGTYEQYF.

This clone was seen at least ten times. The V call is TRBV19, the J call TRBJ1-4, with a weak D call TRBD1 (6 bases). Trimming took off 6 bases at V and 5 bases at J, with 16 bases between the two ends. Germline V gene data show CDR1 as LNHDA and CDR2 as SQIVND (reference sequence). This CDR3 comprises 15 residues. In DNA, the CDR3 is TGTGCCAGTAGCCGGGGGGCAGGGATAAATGAAAAACTGTTTTTT. Encoded protein: CASSRGAGINEKLFF.

The chain joins TRBV10-2 to TRBJ2-3; D unresolved. The ends were cut back, 2 bases at V and 3 bases at J, with 12 bases in the middle. The CDR3 spans 15 residues. Germline V gives CDR1 WSHSY, CDR2 SAAADI. The CDR3 region has the DNA TGCGCCAGCAGTGAGGTTTTAGTTGTAACAGATACGCAGTATTTT. It is translated as CASSEVLVVTDTQYF.